The 29 T cell receptor beta chains below come from one sample, sequenced in a study of shared clonotypes between healthy human individuals. Profiled with immunoSEQ multiplex PCR; TCRdb holds only in-frame clones, not every one. The sample has hundreds of thousands of clones; over 65% are singletons. Sequenced input: memory CD4+ T cells sorted from blood. Noted subset: CD45RA-negative fraction. All receptors derive from a man aged 25 to 40 in good health.

This clone was found a few times. V usage is TRBV10-3 and J usage is TRBJ2-3; tentatively, D is TRBD2 (6 bases). The CDR3 spans 16 residues. Per germline, CDR1 ENHRY and CDR2 SYGVKD. V was pared by 0 bases and J by 1 base, with 11 bases between. Here the CDR3 DNA reads TGTGCCATCAGTGAGTCCATCAGGGAGGGCACAGATACGCAGTATTTT. This codes for CAISESIREGTDTQYF.

The chain carries TRBV19 and TRBJ2-1, with D possibly TRBD2 on 6 matching bases. Deletions cut 4 bases from V and 7 bases from J, with 20 bases between. This CDR3 region has 16 residues. Per germline, CDR1 LNHDA and CDR2 SQIVND (reference sequence). CDR3 sequence: CASSKGRDLFLNEQFF. The CDR3 DNA follows: TGTGCCAGTAGTAAGGGCCGGGACTTATTCCTAAATGAGCAGTTCTTC.

The rearrangement links TRBV6-5 to TRBJ2-3; D might be TRBD2 (6 bases). This CDR3 has 16 amino acids. V lost 2 bases, J lost 1 base, and 13 bases lay in between. Germline V gene sequence: CDR1 MNHEY, CDR2 SVGAGI. CDR3 sequence: CASSYKNRLGTDTQYF. CDR3 sequence (DNA): TGTGCCAGCAGTTACAAGAATCGACTAGGCACAGATACGCAGTATTTT.

Only one count was recorded for this clone. The J gene is TRBJ2-1, the V gene TRBV5-8; no definite D call. Germline-derived CDR1 and CDR2 are SGHTS and YDEGEE. Trimming cost V 4 bases and J 8 bases, with 7 bases left between them. The CDR3 contains 11 residues. Here the CDR3 reads CASSQVDEQFF. For the CDR3, the DNA is TGTGCCAGCAGCCAGGTGGATGAGCAGTTCTTC.

This clone showed up many times. V and J are TRBV10-3 and TRBJ2-7; D not resolved. The CDR3 is 15 residues long. Trimming removed 5 bases from V and 0 bases from J, with 14 bases in between. Germline values: CDR1 ENHRY, CDR2 SYGVKD. The CDR3 protein is CAISPRTESSYEQYF. As DNA, the CDR3 is TGTGCCATCAGTCCCCGGACGGAAAGCTCCTACGAGCAGTACTTC.

This chain connects TRBV5-1 to TRBJ2-2, with 11 bases lining up with TRBD2. The CDR3 is made up of 19 amino acids. J gave up 5 bases and V 4 bases, and 16 bases lay outside the gene matches. CDR1 is SGHRS and CDR2 is YFSETQ in the germline V gene. This CDR3 is CASSPRLAGPPQWTGELFF. CDR3 coding DNA: TGCGCCAGCAGCCCTCGACTAGCGGGGCCCCCCCAGTGGACCGGGGAGCTGTTTTTT.

This clone was recorded only once. The chain has TRBV5-5 and TRBJ2-3; 7 nucleotides line up with TRBD2. Germline CDR1 is SGHKS and CDR2 is YYEKEE (reference sequence). The CDR3 is 15 residues long. Trimming removed 4 bases from V and 1 base from J; junction bases left unmatched: 6. In nucleotides, the CDR3 is TGTGCCAGCAGCCTAGCGGAGTCAGGCACAGATACGCAGTATTTT. Its translation: CASSLAESGTDTQYF.

V and J are TRBV28 and TRBJ1-1, with no clear D. The V gene lost 7 bases and the J gene lost 1 base, with 19 bases spanning the gap. Germline CDR1 MDHEN, CDR2 SYDVKM. This CDR3 is 16 amino acids long. Here the CDR3 DNA reads TGTGCCAGCAAACTACCTGGGGTTCGAGGGAACACTGAAGCTTTCTTT. This sequence encodes CASKLPGVRGNTEAFF.

The chain employs TRBV29-1 and TRBJ2-1; 9 bases match TRBD1. Losses at the gene ends were 6 bases for V and 6 bases for J; bases not matched to a gene: 6. The CDR3 covers 13 residues. CDR1 and CDR2 (germline): SQVTM, ANQGSEA. Here the CDR3 DNA reads TGCAGCGTCGGACAGGGGACATTCAATGAGCAGTTCTTC. Translated: CSVGQGTFNEQFF.

This chain links TRBV2 with TRBJ2-3; D remains ambiguous. V was cut by 4 bases and J by 6 bases, with 14 bases left in between. Per germline, CDR1 SNHLY and CDR2 FYNNEI. CDR3 length equals 14 residues. The CDR3 nucleotides read TGTGCCAGCAGTGTACGGTTGGTCTCGGATACGCAGTATTTT. It encodes CASSVRLVSDTQYF.

This clone has a count of ten or more. V is TRBV7-2 and J is TRBJ2-4; D is uncertain. Germline lookup yields CDR1 SGHTA and CDR2 FQGNSA. This CDR3 comprises 13 residues. Trimming took 1 base from V and 6 from J, leaving 7 bases between them. Here the CDR3 DNA reads TGTGCCAGCAGCTTAGGCCCGCCAAACATTCAGTACTTC. Translating it yields CASSLGPPNIQYF. The full variable domain, with the rest looked up from reference TRBV7-2 and TRBJ2-4, is GAGVSQSPSNKVTEKGKDVELRCDPISGHTALYWYRQSLGQGLEFLIYFQGNSAPDKSGLPSDRFSAERTGGSVSTLTIQRTQQEDSAVYLCASSLGPPNIQYFGAGTRLSVL.

The gene calls are TRBV10-1 and TRBJ2-2; D is unclear. Trimming took 6 bases from V and 6 from J, leaving 11 bases between them. The germline CDR1 and CDR2 sequences are WNHNN and SYGVQD (reference sequence). The CDR3 contains 13 residues. The CDR3 protein is CASRNGVSGELFF. CDR3 nucleotides: TGCGCCAGCAGGAATGGGGTGTCCGGGGAGCTGTTTTTT.

This clone was observed a few times. The genes are TRBV28 and TRBJ1-4; D is ambiguous. The CDR3 runs to 14 residues. CDR1 MDHEN and CDR2 SYDVKM come from the germline V gene. V lost 9 bases and J 4 bases, leaving 15 bases between the germline ends. CDR3 DNA: TGTGCCAGTTCCCCGTCTGATAGTAATGAAAAACTGTTTTTT. It translates to CASSPSDSNEKLFF.

On this clone: The sample contains more than one DNA sequence encoding this CDR3. V is TRBV5-1 and J is TRBJ1-1; perhaps TRBD1 as D (5 bases). This CDR3 has 15 residues. From germline, CDR1 is SGHRS and CDR2 YFSETQ. Trimming removed 0 bases at V and 4 bases at J, with 13 bases between. CDR3 residues: CASSLEGPSSTEAFF. CDR3 nucleotides: TGCGCCAGCAGCTTGGAGGGGCCCAGTTCCACTGAAGCTTTCTTT.

In its sample, this clone was seen once. J is TRBJ1-4 and V is TRBV28; D is possibly TRBD1 (6 bases). Trimming took off 7 bases at V and 7 bases at J, with 13 bases between the two ends. The CDR3 is made up of 13 amino acids. Germline CDR1 and CDR2: MDHEN and SYDVKM. CDR3 amino acids: CASTSQGREKLFF. CDR3 in DNA: TGTGCCAGCACGTCACAGGGACGTGAAAAACTGTTTTTT.

The J gene is TRBJ2-3, the V gene TRBV21-1; the table's D call of TRBD1 was not tested on the DNA. TRBV21-1 is tagged as a pseudogene. CDR3 size: 17 residues. The CDR3 sequence is CASSSLRGRSSTDTQYF. The DNA for the CDR3 is TGTGCCAGCAGCTCCCTCAGGGGTCGATCTAGCACAGATACGCAGTATTTT.

Many counts were recorded for this clone. This chain joins TRBV2 and TRBJ1-1; D remains ambiguous. Trimming left V 4 bases short and J 5 bases short, with 11 bases between. CDR1 SNHLY and CDR2 FYNNEI come from the germline V gene. This CDR3 region has 13 residues. The CDR3 DNA reads TGTGCCAGCAGTGGAGAGGGTTCGACTGAAGCTTTCTTT. The encoded protein is CASSGEGSTEAFF.

V is TRBV6-6 and J is TRBJ1-5; D is possibly TRBD1 (6 bases). The CDR3 runs to 16 residues. V was shortened by 2 bases and J by 4 bases, with 15 bases between the two germline ends. Germline values: CDR1 MNHNY, CDR2 SVGAGI (reference sequence). This CDR3 is CASSYATQGRNQPQHF. CDR3 bases: TGTGCCAGCAGTTACGCAACACAGGGTCGTAATCAGCCCCAGCATTTT.

This sequence joins TRBV11-2 and TRBJ2-1, with unresolved D. Per germline, CDR1 SGHAT and CDR2 FQNNGV. This CDR3 has 12 amino acids. The germline V and J ends were trimmed by 6 bases and 14 bases, with 17 bases remaining between them. The CDR3 DNA sequence: TGTGCCAGCAGTATAGACGACTCCTGGGAGTTCTTC. It is translated as CASSIDDSWEFF.

The rearrangement links TRBV14 to TRBJ2-3, with D possibly matching TRBD2 (5 bases). Germline CDR1 is SGHDN and CDR2 is FVKESK. The V end was cut by 2 bases, the J end by 3 bases, with 6 bases between. This CDR3 has 13 amino acids. The CDR3 DNA follows: TGTGCCAGCAGCCAAAGAGGGACAGATACGCAGTATTTT. Its translation: CASSQRGTDTQYF. Filled out from reference TRBV14 and TRBJ2-3, the complete variable domain reads EAGVTQFPSHSVIEKGQTVTLRCDPISGHDNLYWYRRVMGKEIKFLLHFVKESKQDESGMPNNRFLAERTGGTYSTLKVQPAELEDSGVYFCASSQRGTDTQYFGPGTRLTVL.

The V call is TRBV5-1, the J call TRBJ1-5; D may be TRBD1 (5 bases). Trimming cost V 0 bases and J 7 bases, with 14 bases left between them. This CDR3 spans 15 amino acids. Germline V lookup: CDR1 SGHRS, CDR2 YFSETQ. The CDR3 coding sequence is TGCGCCAGCAGCTTGGATGGCAGGGTGGGGCAGCCCCAGCATTTT. Translated, it gives CASSLDGRVGQPQHF. Together with reference TRBV5-1 and TRBJ1-5, the CDR3 gives the full variable domain: KAGVTQTPRYLIKTRGQQVTLSCSPISGHRSVSWYQQTPGQGLQFLFEYFSETQRNKGNFPGRFSGRQFSNSRSEMNVSTLELGDSALYLCASSLDGRVGQPQHFGDGTRLSIL.

The genes are TRBV19 and TRBJ2-3; possible D gene TRBD2, 5 bases. The CDR3 is 13 amino acids. V lost 1 base to trimming and J lost 7 bases, with 9 bases between them. Germline lookup yields CDR1 LNHDA and CDR2 SQIVND (reference sequence). DNA of the CDR3: TGTGCCAGTAGTATAGCGAGGGAAAATACGCAGTATTTT. Translated: CASSIARENTQYF.

This clone has only one observation. The chain uses TRBV11-2 and TRBJ1-4, with D tentatively TRBD1 (6 bases). The V gene's germline CDR1 is SGHAT and CDR2 FQNNGV. Trimming left V 1 base short and J 2 bases short, with 14 bases between. This CDR3 is built from 17 residues. The CDR3, as DNA: TGTGCCAGCAGCTTAGGTCGCGGCAGGGGTACTAATGAAAAACTGTTTTTT. This translates into CASSLGRGRGTNEKLFF.

This chain connects TRBV7-3 to TRBJ1-3; the D gene is possibly TRBD1 (5 bases). Germline-derived CDR1 and CDR2 are SGHTA and FQGTGA. The V end lost 2 bases, the J end lost 0 bases, and 11 bases lay between the germline ends. The CDR3 loop spans 16 amino acids. The chain's CDR3 is CASSLAGTNSGNTIYF. The CDR3 DNA reads as TGTGCCAGCAGCTTAGCCGGGACTAACTCTGGAAACACCATATATTTT.

This clone was counted a few times. This chain connects TRBV28 to TRBJ2-3, with D hard to call. Trimming left V 6 bases short and J 0 bases short, with 4 bases between. The germline CDR1 and CDR2 sequences are MDHEN and SYDVKM. The CDR3 is 12 amino acids. CDR3 residues: CASSDSTDTQYF. CDR3 coding DNA: TGTGCCAGCAGCGACAGCACAGATACGCAGTATTTT. The full variable domain, rest sourced from reference TRBV28 and TRBJ2-3, is DVKVTQSSRYLVKRTGEKVFLECVQDMDHENMFWYRQDPGLGLRLIYFSYDVKMKEKGDIPEGYSVSREKKERFSLILESASTNQTSMYLCASSDSTDTQYFGPGTRLTVL.

As regards this clone: A read error may be the cause here, since a much bigger clone is one base away. The rearrangement joins TRBV19 to TRBJ2-2; possible D gene TRBD1, 7 bases. The CDR3 is 14 residues long. CDR1 LNHDA and CDR2 SQIVND come from the germline V gene (reference sequence). The CDR3 sequence is CASRLLGGTGGLFF. CDR3 bases: TGTGCCAGTAGACTCCTAGGGGGCACCGGGGGGCTGTTTTTT.

V is TRBV6-5 and J is TRBJ2-7; the D gene is possibly TRBD1 (7 bases). Germline V gene data show CDR1 as MNHEY and CDR2 as SVGAGI. CDR3 length: 15 residues. V was trimmed by 6 bases and J by 3 bases, leaving 18 bases between them. The chain's CDR3 is CASRSRGTVNYEQYF. DNA for the CDR3: TGTGCCAGCAGAAGTCGGGGGACAGTAAACTACGAGCAGTACTTC.

This clone was seen only once. This chain links TRBV1 with TRBJ2-7; the tabulated D call, TRBD2, remains unverified against the DNA. TRBV1 is termed a pseudogene. The CDR3 spans 12 residues. The CDR3 DNA reads as TGCACCAGCAGCCAATTCGGCTACGAGCAGTACTTC. This codes for CTSSQFGYEQYF.

The CDR3 region has the DNA TGCAGCGGCACCCAAGCGGGAGGGCCCACAGATACGCAGTATTTT. Encoded protein: CSGTQAGGPTDTQYF. The rearrangement joins TRBV29-1 to TRBJ2-3; 10 bases are shared with TRBD2. Germline values: CDR1 SQVTM, CDR2 ANQGSEA. Trimming removed 7 bases from V and 2 bases from J; junction bases left unmatched: 9. This CDR3 region has 15 residues.